These 20 T cell receptor beta chains originate from one sample sequenced in a study of T cells after yellow fever vaccination. TCRdb passed the 5' RACE reads through MiXCR, listing each CDR3 protein once. The sample has some 320,000 distinct CDR3 sequences; roughly 10% are singletons. The material sequenced was CD4+ T cells sorted from PBMCs, taken 45 days after the yellow fever booster vaccination. The source of these receptors is a man aged 18 to 29 who received the YFV17D yellow fever vaccine.

This clonotype was recorded many times. The chain uses TRBV6-1 and TRBJ2-5; 7 bases agree with TRBD1. Looked up from germline, CDR1 is MNHNS and CDR2 is SASEGT. Trimming removed 6 bases from V and 5 bases from J; junction bases left unmatched: 6. The CDR3 extends over 13 amino acids. The CDR3, as DNA: TGTGCCAGCAGGGCGAGGGGGCCTGAGACCCAGTACTTC. Translation gives CASRARGPETQYF.

The genes are TRBV6-1 and TRBJ2-3; D possibly uses TRBD1 or TRBD2 (5 bases each). V was clipped by 5 bases and J by 0 bases, with 15 bases between them. This CDR3 is 16 amino acids long. The germline CDR1 and CDR2 sequences are MNHNS and SASEGT. The CDR3 region is CASSPWGRKSTDTQYF. CDR3 bases: TGTGCCAGCAGTCCCTGGGGACGTAAAAGCACAGATACGCAGTATTTT.

Only a few counts were recorded for this clonotype. This chain links TRBV7-6 with TRBJ2-5; 10 bases match TRBD2. The CDR3 runs 15 residues. Looked up from germline, CDR1 is SGHVS and CDR2 is FNYEAQ. The V gene end was trimmed by 5 bases and the J gene end by 2 bases; junction bases not matched to a gene: 5. This CDR3 reads CASSAGTSVQETQYF. CDR3 coding DNA: TGTGCCAGCAGCGCCGGGACTAGCGTACAAGAGACCCAGTACTTC. Full variable domain (rest looked up from reference TRBV7-6 and TRBJ2-5): GAGVSQSPRYKVTKRGQDVALRCDPISGHVSLYWYRQALGQGPEFLTYFNYEAQQDKSGLPNDRFSAERPEGSISTLTIQRTEQRDSAMYRCASSAGTSVQETQYFGPGTRLLVL.

The chain uses TRBV10-3 and TRBJ1-1; D is ambiguous. Trimming took 4 bases from V and 1 from J, leaving 7 bases between them. The CDR3 is 13 residues long. CDR1 ENHRY and CDR2 SYGVKD come from the germline V gene. The CDR3 coding sequence is TGTGCCATCAGTGGGGTGGGGAACACTGAAGCTTTCTTT. As protein: CAISGVGNTEAFF.

This clonotype was picked up a small number of times. CDR3 nucleotides: TGCGCCAGCAGCTTCCGACAGGGTGAAAAACTGTTTTTT. This codes for CASSFRQGEKLFF. The genes are TRBV5-1 and TRBJ1-4; 7 bases fit TRBD1. Germline assignment: CDR1 SGHRS and CDR2 YFSETQ. V lost 2 bases and J lost 7; bases outside the gene matches: 2. This CDR3 is built from 13 residues.

The genes are TRBV5-1 and TRBJ2-7, with 10 bases that match TRBD1. Germline V gives CDR1 SGHRS, CDR2 YFSETQ. Germline trimming cut 4 bases from V and 6 bases from J; bases unmatched to any gene: 4. This CDR3 comprises 13 residues. This CDR3 reads CASSRGQGSEQYV. In DNA form, the CDR3 reads TGCGCCAGCAGCCGGGGACAGGGGAGCGAGCAGTACGTC.

The chain carries TRBV12-3 or TRBV12-4 and TRBJ1-5; no clear D. The CDR3 runs to 15 residues. V lost 1 base to trimming and J lost 0 bases, with 7 bases between them. The CDR3 sequence is CASSLGAASNQPQHF. CDR3 in DNA: TGTGCCAGCAGTTTAGGGGCAGCTAGCAATCAGCCCCAGCATTTT.

This clonotype was counted between two and nine times. It may be a read error: a sequence one base away is much more abundant. The chain couples TRBV6-2 or TRBV6-3 to TRBJ1-5; D is perhaps TRBD1 (5 bases). The CDR3 has 11 residues. The V and J ends lost 4 bases and 7 bases respectively, with 5 bases between them. The germline CDR1 and CDR2 sequences are MNHEY and SVGEGT. The CDR3, as DNA: TGTGCCAGCAGTTCAGGGCAGCCCCAGCATTTT. It translates to CASSSGQPQHF.

This clonotype was observed a handful of times. J is TRBJ2-5 and V is TRBV9, with D possibly being TRBD2 (7 bases). The CDR3 has 15 residues. Germline V gene sequence: CDR1 SGDLS, CDR2 YYNGEE. V lost 0 bases, J lost 5 bases, and 14 bases lay in between. The CDR3 loop reads CASSVGGGPRETQYF. For the CDR3, the DNA is TGTGCCAGCAGCGTAGGGGGGGGGCCTCGGGAGACCCAGTACTTC.

This clonotype came up a few times. This chain joins TRBV5-1 and TRBJ2-7; 10 nucleotides match TRBD2. V was pared by 1 base and J by 7 bases, with 8 bases of the junction left unmatched. CDR3 length equals 15 residues. Germline V CDR1 and CDR2: SGHRS, YFSETQ. The CDR3 region is CASSLSLAGAGEQYF. The CDR3 DNA follows: TGCGCCAGCAGCTTGAGCCTAGCGGGGGCCGGGGAGCAGTACTTC. Filled out from reference TRBV5-1 and TRBJ2-7, the complete variable domain reads KAGVTQTPRYLIKTRGQQVTLSCSPISGHRSVSWYQQTPGQGLQFLFEYFSETQRNKGNFPGRFSGRQFSNSRSEMNVSTLELGDSALYLCASSLSLAGAGEQYFGPGTRLTVT.

The CDR3 region is CASSLATRGTTEAFF. The DNA of the CDR3 is TGCGCCAGCAGCTTGGCCACCAGGGGTACCACTGAAGCTTTCTTT. This chain links TRBV5-1 with TRBJ1-1; possibly TRBD1 for D (6 bases). V shed 0 bases and J shed 4 bases, with 13 bases lying between them. Germline V gene sequence: CDR1 SGHRS, CDR2 YFSETQ. This CDR3 is 15 amino acids long.

This clonotype was counted only a few times. This chain joins TRBV6-5 and TRBJ2-1; no clear D. The CDR3 loop spans 13 amino acids. Trimming stripped 4 bases from V and 10 bases from J, with 14 bases between. Germline CDR1 and CDR2: MNHEY and SVGAGI. DNA for the CDR3: TGTGCCAGCAGTTCCCCGCACCGCGCCGAGCAGTTCTTC. This sequence encodes CASSSPHRAEQFF.

V usage is TRBV12-3 or TRBV12-4 and J usage is TRBJ2-7; D is uncertain. Trimming cost V 6 bases and J 6 bases, with 15 bases left between them. The CDR3 is made up of 13 amino acids. Written as DNA, the CDR3 is TGTGCCAGCAGGCCGCCGGGCCGCGGCGAGCAGTACTTC. Protein: CASRPPGRGEQYF.

The chain combines TRBV25-1 with TRBJ2-3, with D hard to call. Trimming removed 6 bases at V and 0 bases at J, with 10 bases between. This CDR3 has 14 amino acids. Germline assignment: CDR1 MGHDK and CDR2 SYGVNS. Here the CDR3 DNA reads TGTGCCAGCAGATCACGGTTTAGCACAGATACGCAGTATTTT. It translates to CASRSRFSTDTQYF. Supplemented by reference TRBV25-1 and TRBJ2-3, the full variable domain reads EADIYQTPRYLVIGTGKKITLECSQTMGHDKMYWYQQDPGMELHLIHYSYGVNSTEKGDLSSESTVSRIRTEHFPLTLESARPSHTSQYLCASRSRFSTDTQYFGPGTRLTVL.

This clonotype has a handful of counts. A far larger clone differs by one base, so this is likely a read error. The chain recombines TRBV7-3 with TRBJ2-5; 8 bases agree with TRBD1. Germline assignment: CDR1 SGHTA and CDR2 FQGTGA. The V and J ends lost 5 bases and 4 bases, in that order; junction bases with no gene match: 3. There are 13 residues in the CDR3. CDR3 sequence reads: CASSRDRRETQYF. CDR3 DNA sequence: TGTGCCAGCAGCCGGGACAGGAGAGAGACCCAGTACTTC.

In this sample, this clonotype turned up a few times. The CDR3 DNA is TGTGCCAGCAGCCGTGGAGATTGGAATGAGCAGTTCTTC. It encodes CASSRGDWNEQFF. The rearrangement uses TRBV28 and TRBJ2-1; D uncertain. Germline V gene lookup returns CDR1 MDHEN and CDR2 SYDVKM. Trimming took 6 bases from V and 7 from J, leaving 13 bases between them. This CDR3 has 13 amino acids.

This clonotype was counted between two and nine times. The chain couples TRBV15 to TRBJ2-2; TRBD1 aligns across 10 bases. Losses at the gene ends were 7 bases for V and 0 bases for J; bases not matched to a gene: 5. Germline CDR1 is LNHNV and CDR2 is YYDKDF (reference sequence). CDR3 length: 16 residues. The CDR3 loop is CATNRDRGPNTGELFF. CDR3 sequence (DNA): TGTGCCACCAACAGGGACAGGGGACCGAACACCGGGGAGCTGTTTTTT.

This clonotype appeared a few times. V is TRBV10-3 and J is TRBJ2-3; D ambiguous. Trimming left V 8 bases short and J 0 bases short, with 6 bases between. The CDR3 is made up of 12 amino acids. CDR1 and CDR2 from the germline V gene are ENHRY and SYGVKD. This chain's CDR3 is CAIGYSTDTQYF. The CDR3 bases are TGTGCCATCGGTTACAGCACAGATACGCAGTATTTT.

The chain combines TRBV9 with TRBJ1-6; D unclear. The germline CDR1 and CDR2 sequences are SGDLS and YYNGEE. CDR3 length: 14 amino acids. Trimming pared 3 bases from V and 8 bases from J, leaving 12 bases between. This chain's CDR3 is CASSATIRDSPLHF. CDR3 nucleotide sequence: TGTGCCAGCAGCGCGACAATCCGAGATTCACCCCTCCACTTT.

This clonotype was seen many times. The V and J genes are TRBV5-1 and TRBJ2-3; no clear D. Trimming cost V 1 base and J 2 bases, with 5 bases left between them. Germline lookup yields CDR1 SGHRS and CDR2 YFSETQ. CDR3 size: 13 residues. CDR3 DNA sequence: TGCGCCAGCAGCTTGACAGTCACAGATACGCAGTATTTT. It specifies CASSLTVTDTQYF.